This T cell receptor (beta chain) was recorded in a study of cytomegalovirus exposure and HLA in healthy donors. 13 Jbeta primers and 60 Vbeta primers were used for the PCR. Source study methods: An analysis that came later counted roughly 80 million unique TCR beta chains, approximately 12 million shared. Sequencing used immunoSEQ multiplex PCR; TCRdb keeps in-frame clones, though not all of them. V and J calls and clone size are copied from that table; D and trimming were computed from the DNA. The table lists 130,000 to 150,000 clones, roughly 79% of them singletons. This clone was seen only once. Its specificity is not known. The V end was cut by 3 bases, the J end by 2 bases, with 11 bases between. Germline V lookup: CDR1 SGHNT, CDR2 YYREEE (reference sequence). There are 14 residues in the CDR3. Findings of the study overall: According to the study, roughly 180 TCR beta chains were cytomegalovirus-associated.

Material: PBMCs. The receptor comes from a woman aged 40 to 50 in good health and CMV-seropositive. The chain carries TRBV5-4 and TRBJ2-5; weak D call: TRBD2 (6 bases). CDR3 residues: CASSSGLLQETQYF. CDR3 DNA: TGTGCCAGCAGCTCGGGACTTCTACAAGAGACCCAGTACTTC.